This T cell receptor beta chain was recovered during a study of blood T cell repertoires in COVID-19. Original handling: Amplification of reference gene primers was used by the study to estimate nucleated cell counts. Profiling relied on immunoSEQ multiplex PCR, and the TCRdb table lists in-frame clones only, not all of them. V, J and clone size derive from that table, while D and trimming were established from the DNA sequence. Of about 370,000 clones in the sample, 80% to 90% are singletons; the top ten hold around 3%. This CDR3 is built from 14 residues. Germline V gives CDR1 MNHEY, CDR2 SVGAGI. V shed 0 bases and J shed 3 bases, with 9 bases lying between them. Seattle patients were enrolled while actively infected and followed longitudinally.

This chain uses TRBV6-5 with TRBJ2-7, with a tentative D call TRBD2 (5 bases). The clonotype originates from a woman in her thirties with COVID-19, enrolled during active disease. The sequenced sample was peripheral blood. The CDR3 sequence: CASSYSSGGYEQYF. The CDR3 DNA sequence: TGTGCCAGCAGTTACTCGAGTGGAGGCTACGAGCAGTACTTC.